A single sample is the source of the 26 T cell receptor beta chains below, sequenced in a study of blood T cell repertoires in COVID-19 (dated by TCRdb to 2018 to 2020). Receptor amplification or capture employed the immunoSEQ multiplex PCR assay. TCRdb took over this immuneACCESS table, retaining in-frame rearrangements with V and J assigned. Such tables are incomplete; in checked studies, under half of the missing clones stem from an unresolved V gene, and the remainder is unexplained. The sample contains under 100,000 clones, over 80% of them found a single time. Less than 2.5% of the sample is in the top ten clones. Source material: peripheral blood. Receptor source: a woman between 70 and 85 years old with acute or convalescent COVID-19.

CDR3: CASSSSPSAHGIRTEAFF. For the CDR3, the DNA is TGTGCCAGCTCGTCCTCCCCTTCCGCCCACGGGATCCGCACTGAAGCTTTCTTT. V gene TRBV18 combines with J gene TRBJ1-1; D is ambiguous. The CDR3 has 18 residues. Germline assignment: CDR1 KGHSH and CDR2 LQKENI. Trimming stripped 6 bases from V and 4 bases from J, with 27 bases between. Filled out from reference TRBV18 and TRBJ1-1, the complete variable domain reads NAGVMQNPRHLVRRRGQEARLRCSPMKGHSHVYWYRQLPEEGLKFMVYLQKENIIDESGMPKERFSAEFPKEGPSILRIQQVVRGDSAAYFCASSSSPSAHGIRTEAFFGQGTRLTVV.

This clone was picked up one time. The CDR3 nucleotides are TGTGCCAGCGGCTCACAGGGGAGCTCCTACAATGAGCAGTTCTTC. Encoded protein: CASGSQGSSYNEQFF. The chain joins TRBV6-6 to TRBJ2-1; 7 nucleotides agree with TRBD1. The CDR3 spans 15 residues. From germline, CDR1 is MNHNY and CDR2 SVGAGI (reference sequence). V gave up 8 bases and J gave up 0 bases; unmatched junction bases: 7.

The chain has TRBV30 and TRBJ1-4, with a weak D call TRBD1 (6 bases). Per germline, CDR1 GTSNPN and CDR2 SVGIG (reference sequence). The germline V and J ends were trimmed by 4 bases and 6 bases, with 18 bases remaining between them. This CDR3 is built from 15 residues. In DNA, the CDR3 is TGTGCCTGGACCCTACCCTCAGGGGCTGATGAAAAACTGTTTTTT. Encoded protein: CAWTLPSGADEKLFF.

CDR3 coding DNA: TGTGCCAGCAGTTCCTACACCGGGGAGCTGTTTTTT. This codes for CASSSYTGELFF. The chain employs TRBV7-2 and TRBJ2-2; D unresolved. The CDR3 has 12 residues. Trimming shortened V by 6 bases and J by 3 bases, and 5 bases separated the two germline ends. CDR1 is SGHTA, CDR2 FQGNSA, per germline.

The chain has TRBV30 and TRBJ2-5, with D possibly TRBD1 on 9 matching bases. Germline-derived CDR1 and CDR2 are GTSNPN and SVGIG (reference sequence). V was clipped by 0 bases and J by 7 bases, with 24 bases between them. There are 17 residues in the CDR3. The CDR3 spells CAWSVRQQGARGGTQYF. The CDR3 nucleotides are TGTGCCTGGAGTGTACGGCAACAGGGGGCTCGGGGGGGGACCCAGTACTTC.

This chain links TRBV3-1 (or the pseudogene TRBV3-2) with TRBJ1-2; 7 bases align to TRBD1. The V gene's germline CDR1 is LGHDT and CDR2 YNNKEL (reference sequence). The CDR3 spans 14 residues. With 4 bases clipped from V and 8 bases from J, the junction kept 10 bases outside the gene matches. DNA for the CDR3: TGTGCCAGCAGCCGAGAGACAGGGTTGGAGGGCTACACCTTC. This sequence encodes CASSRETGLEGYTF.

This clone appeared once. V and J are TRBV29-1 and TRBJ1-2, with 8 bases lining up with TRBD1. V dropped 3 bases and J dropped 7; count of bases not matched to a gene: 10. Germline CDR1 is SQVTM and CDR2 is ANQGSEA. There are 14 residues in the CDR3. The DNA for the CDR3 is TGCAGCGTTGATTTTTCAGGGGGCTGGTTTGGCTACACCTTC. Protein: CSVDFSGGWFGYTF.

In DNA form, the CDR3 reads TGTGCCAGTAGTACCGACAGGGGGGGCACAGATACGCAGTATTTT. It encodes CASSTDRGGTDTQYF. The gene calls are TRBV19 and TRBJ2-3; 9 bases agree with TRBD1. CDR1 LNHDA and CDR2 SQIVND come from the germline V gene (reference sequence). CDR3 length equals 15 residues. V shed 4 bases and J 1 base; nucleotides not matched to a gene: 3.

The rearrangement links TRBV9 to TRBJ2-5; a weak D match, TRBD2 (6 bases). The germline CDR1 and CDR2 sequences are SGDLS and YYNGEE. Trimming cost V 3 bases and J 5 bases, with 14 bases left between them. This CDR3 spans 14 amino acids. The CDR3: CASSGSGSGETQYF. DNA of the CDR3: TGTGCCAGCAGCGGTAGCGGATCAGGGGAGACCCAGTACTTC.

The rearrangement joins TRBV3-1 (or the pseudogene TRBV3-2) to TRBJ2-2, with D possibly TRBD1 on 6 matching bases. Germline CDR1 LGHDT, CDR2 YNNKEL (reference sequence). The CDR3 has 14 amino acids. Trimming took 3 bases from V and 9 from J, leaving 14 bases between them. CDR3 DNA: TGTGCCAGCAGCCATAAAAGACAGGTTAGGGAGCTGTTTTTT. This translates into CASSHKRQVRELFF.

Notes on this clone: One junction end does not reproduce the germline sequence, and a read error may be involved. The chain is built from TRBV6-2 or TRBV6-3 and TRBJ1-2; unclear D gene. The germline CDR1 and CDR2 sequences are MNHEY and SVGEGT. The CDR3 has 17 amino acids. CDR3 sequence reads: CASSYPHADSQDYGYIF. CDR3 sequence (DNA): TGTGCCAGCAGTTACCCCCATGCGGACTCACAAGACTATGGCTACATCTTC.

Worth noting for this clone: One junction end does not reproduce the germline sequence, and a read error may be involved. J is TRBJ2-5 and V is TRBV5-5, with a possible D match to TRBD2 (5 bases). Germline V gene sequence: CDR1 SGHKS, CDR2 YYEKEE (reference sequence). The CDR3 runs 15 residues. As DNA, the CDR3 is TGTGCCAGCCGCTTAGGACCGACTACGCAAGAGACCCAGTACTTC. The encoded protein is CASRLGPTTQETQYF. Full variable domain (rest looked up from reference TRBV5-5 and TRBJ2-5): DAGVTQSPTHLIKTRGQQVTLRCSPISGHKSVSWYQQVLGQGPQFIFQYYEKEERGRGNFPDRFSARQFPNYSSELNVNALLLGDSALYLCASRLGPTTQETQYFGPGTRLLVL.

The CDR3 sequence: CASSPIPGGLGETQYF. The CDR3 DNA reads TGCGCCAGCAGCCCCATCCCAGGGGGGCTGGGGGAGACCCAGTACTTC. V gene TRBV4-1 combines with J gene TRBJ2-5, with D possibly matching TRBD1 (7 bases). This CDR3 region has 16 residues. V lost 4 bases and J lost 5, with 20 bases in between. CDR1 and CDR2 from the germline V gene are MGHRA and YSYEKL.

The chain joins TRBV9 to TRBJ1-1; maybe TRBD1 (5 bases). Per germline, CDR1 SGDLS and CDR2 YYNGEE. This CDR3 contains 16 residues. The V end lost 0 bases, the J end lost 5 bases, and 17 bases lay between the germline ends. The CDR3 DNA reads TGTGCCAGCAGCGTAGTGGCAGGGTGTTTGAGGACTGAAGCTTTCTTT. Protein sequence: CASSVVAGCLRTEAFF.

This clone has a handful of counts. The chain combines TRBV27 with TRBJ1-6; 8 bases agree with TRBD1. V lost 4 bases to trimming and J lost 6 bases; unmatched junction nucleotides: 5. Germline CDR1 and CDR2: MNHEY and SMNVEV (reference sequence). The CDR3 has 15 residues. The CDR3 reads CASSYGQGFNSPLHF. For the CDR3, the DNA is TGTGCCAGCAGTTATGGACAGGGCTTTAATTCACCCCTCCACTTT.

The chain carries TRBV11-2 and TRBJ2-7; 8 nucleotides match TRBD1. The V segment lost 1 base and the J segment 3 bases; nucleotides outside the gene matches: 5. Germline V CDR1 and CDR2: SGHAT, FQNNGV. CDR3 length equals 15 residues. CDR3 coding DNA: TGTGCCAGCAGCTTAGCGCAGGGGGCAGTCTACGAGCAGTACTTC. As protein: CASSLAQGAVYEQYF.

This clone was seen more than once but under ten times. The chain links TRBV19 to TRBJ2-2; D is undetermined. V was shortened by 7 bases and J by 4 bases, with 10 bases between the two germline ends. Per the germline V gene, CDR1 is LNHDA and CDR2 is SQIVND (reference sequence). This CDR3 has 13 amino acids. The CDR3 nucleotides are TGTGCCAGTAATGGGCAGACCACCGGGGAGCTGTTTTTT. Amino acid sequence: CASNGQTTGELFF.

The chain couples TRBV11-1 to TRBJ1-1; 7 bases agree with TRBD1. Germline loops: CDR1 SGHAT, CDR2 FQDESV (reference sequence). V shed 8 bases, J shed 0 bases, and the junction held 12 bases outside the gene matches. The CDR3 length is 16 residues. The CDR3 DNA reads TGTGCCAGCCGAAGGGGGCGGACGGGTATGAACACTGAAGCTTTCTTT. This sequence encodes CASRRGRTGMNTEAFF.

The chain has TRBV3-1 (or the pseudogene TRBV3-2) and TRBJ2-3; 8 bases fit TRBD1. The V and J ends lost 2 bases and 2 bases, in that order; junction bases with no gene match: 3. The CDR3 runs to 15 residues. Germline V gene data show CDR1 as LGHDT and CDR2 as YNNKEL (reference sequence). The CDR3 protein is CASSQWTGTTDTQYF. DNA for the CDR3: TGTGCCAGCAGCCAATGGACAGGGACCACAGATACGCAGTATTTT.

The V and J genes are TRBV4-2 and TRBJ1-3; 7 bases agree with TRBD1. V shed 0 bases, J shed 8 bases, and the junction held 10 bases outside the gene matches. The V gene's germline CDR1 is LGHNA and CDR2 YNFKEQ. The CDR3 covers 16 residues. The CDR3 bases are TGTGCCAGCAGCCAAGATCTCAAGGGGGCGGCGTACACCATATATTTT. Translated, it gives CASSQDLKGAAYTIYF.

V usage is TRBV6-5 and J usage is TRBJ1-2; D perhaps matches TRBD1 (5 bases). V shed 2 bases and J shed 8 bases, with 12 bases lying between them. Germline CDR1 and CDR2: MNHEY and SVGAGI. The CDR3 has 13 residues. In DNA form, the CDR3 reads TGTGCCAGCAGTTACCTATCGGAGGGGGGCTACACCTTC. Translating it yields CASSYLSEGGYTF.

This rearrangement joins TRBV10-3 to TRBJ1-2; D may be TRBD1 (6 bases). The germline V gene has CDR1 ENHRY and CDR2 SYGVKD. The CDR3 loop spans 14 amino acids. V dropped 0 bases and J dropped 7 bases, with 12 bases sitting between them. The DNA of the CDR3 is TGTGCCATCAGTGAGTCGGTGGGGGCCGCTGGCTACACCTTC. Translated: CAISESVGAAGYTF.

The chain carries TRBV6-5 and TRBJ1-5; 11 nucleotides line up with TRBD1. CDR1 and CDR2 (germline): MNHEY, SVGAGI. V was pared by 6 bases and J by 8 bases, with 9 bases of the junction left unmatched. This CDR3 has 15 amino acids. The CDR3 loop is CASRPGQGGRKPQHF. In DNA form, the CDR3 reads TGTGCCAGCAGGCCGGGACAGGGGGGAAGGAAGCCCCAGCATTTT.

In this sample, this clone turned up a few times. The chain recombines TRBV12-3 or TRBV12-4 with TRBJ2-4; no definite D call. The CDR3 extends over 12 amino acids. V shed 3 bases and J shed 10 bases, with 10 bases lying between them. The CDR3 here is CASSFGIDIQYF. The CDR3, as DNA: TGTGCCAGCAGTTTCGGTATTGATATTCAGTACTTC.

This clone has a handful of counts. The CDR3 nucleotides are TGTGCCAGCAGTGGGGGGACAGTTTTTAATTCACCCCTCCACTTT. Translation gives CASSGGTVFNSPLHF. The chain has TRBV28 and TRBJ1-6; 7 nucleotides agree with TRBD1. The ends lost 5 bases at V and 6 bases at J; junction bases unmatched: 7. Per the germline V gene, CDR1 is MDHEN and CDR2 is SYDVKM. The CDR3 length is 15 residues.

This rearrangement joins TRBV28 to TRBJ2-7, with 7 bases aligning to TRBD2. The junction had 21 bases not matched to a gene; V was cut back by 4 bases and J by 6 bases. Germline assignment: CDR1 MDHEN and CDR2 SYDVKM. The length of the CDR3 is 18 residues. CDR3 coding DNA: TGTGCCAGCAGTTCTTATCTCCGACCGGGGGGAGACTTAGGCGAGCAGTACTTC. This translates into CASSSYLRPGGDLGEQYF.